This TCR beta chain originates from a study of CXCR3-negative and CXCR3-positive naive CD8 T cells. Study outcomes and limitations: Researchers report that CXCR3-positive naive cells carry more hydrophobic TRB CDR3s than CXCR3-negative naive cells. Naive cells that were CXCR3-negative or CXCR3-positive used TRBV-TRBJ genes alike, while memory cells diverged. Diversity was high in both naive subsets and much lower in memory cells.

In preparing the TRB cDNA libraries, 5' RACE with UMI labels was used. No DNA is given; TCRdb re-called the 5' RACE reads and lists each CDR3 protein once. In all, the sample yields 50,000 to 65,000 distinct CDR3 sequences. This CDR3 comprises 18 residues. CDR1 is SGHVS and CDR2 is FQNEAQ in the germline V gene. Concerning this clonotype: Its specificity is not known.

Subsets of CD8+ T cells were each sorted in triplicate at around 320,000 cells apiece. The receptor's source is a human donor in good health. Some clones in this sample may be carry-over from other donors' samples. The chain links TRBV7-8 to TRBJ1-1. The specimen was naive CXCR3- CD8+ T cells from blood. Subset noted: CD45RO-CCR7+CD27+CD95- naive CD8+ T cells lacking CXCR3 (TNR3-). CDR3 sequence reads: CASSLVVTGLSSNTEAFF.